This T cell receptor (beta chain) was captured by sequencing in a study of shared T cell receptors in the human thymus. This CDR3 has 15 residues. V was cut by 0 bases and J by 5 bases, with 10 bases left in between. The V gene's germline CDR1 is SGHAT and CDR2 FQNNGV. Assay: immunoSEQ multiplex PCR; the TCRdb copy retains only in-frame clones and omits some. The data hold hundreds of thousands of clones, with over 75% observed a single time. These sequences were also reported in another study, on human thymus T cells.

This receptor was obtained from a boy under three years old with a congenital heart defect. V gene TRBV11-2 combines with J gene TRBJ1-4; D uncertain. Sequenced material: thymocytes. CDR3 amino acids: CASSLEQPQNEKLFF. DNA for the CDR3: TGTGCCAGCAGCTTAGAACAGCCCCAAAATGAAAAACTGTTTTTT.